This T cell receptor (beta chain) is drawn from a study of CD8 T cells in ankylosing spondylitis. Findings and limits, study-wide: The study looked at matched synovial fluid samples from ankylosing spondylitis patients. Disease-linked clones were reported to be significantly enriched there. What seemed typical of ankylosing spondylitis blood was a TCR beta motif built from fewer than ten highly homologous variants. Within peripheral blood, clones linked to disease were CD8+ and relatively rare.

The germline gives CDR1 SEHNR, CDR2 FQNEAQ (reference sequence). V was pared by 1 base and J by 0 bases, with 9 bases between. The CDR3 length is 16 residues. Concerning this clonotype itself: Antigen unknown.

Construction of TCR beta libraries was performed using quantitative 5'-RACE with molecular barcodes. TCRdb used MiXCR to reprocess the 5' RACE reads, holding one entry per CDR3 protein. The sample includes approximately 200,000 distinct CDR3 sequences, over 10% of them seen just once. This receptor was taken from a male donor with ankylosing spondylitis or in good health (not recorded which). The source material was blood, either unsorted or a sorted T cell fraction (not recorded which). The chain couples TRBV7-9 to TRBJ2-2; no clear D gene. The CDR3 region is CASSLEALANTGELFF. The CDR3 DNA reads TGTGCCAGCAGCTTAGAAGCTCTGGCGAACACCGGGGAGCTGTTTTTT.